These 3 T cell receptor beta chains were sequenced from one sample in a study of T cells in Graves' hyperthyroidism and ophthalmopathy. Amplified TCR beta CDR3 regions derived from RNA transcripts. The HTBI set primed first-round TCR CDR3 RT-PCR. TCRdb reprocessed the multiplex PCR reads with MiXCR, giving one entry per CDR3 protein. The repertoire holds under 300,000 distinct CDR3 sequences, with less than 30% as singletons. Sequencing was performed on blood. Source of these receptors: a man in his forties with Graves' hyperthyroidism that later progressed to Graves' ophthalmopathy.

Ten or more counts support this clonotype. The gene calls are TRBV24-1 and TRBJ2-2, with D hard to call. The V end lost 4 bases, the J end lost 9 bases, and 11 bases lay between the germline ends. The CDR3 consists of 13 residues. Germline-derived CDR1 and CDR2 are KGHDR and SFDVKD. The CDR3 protein is CATSEYDHRELFF. CDR3 nucleotide sequence: TGTGCCACCAGTGAATACGATCACCGGGAGCTGTTTTTT.

This clonotype was seen repeatedly, ten times or more. The chain links TRBV5-1 to TRBJ1-5; 7 positions match TRBD1. V shed 5 bases, J shed 3 bases, and the junction held 8 bases outside the gene matches. The V gene's germline CDR1 is SGHRS and CDR2 YFSETQ. CDR3 length: 15 residues. For the CDR3, the DNA is TGCGCCAGCAGGGTCACAGGGGACCCCAATCAGCCCCAGCATTTT. Amino acids: CASRVTGDPNQPQHF.

This clonotype appeared many times. A much larger clone lies a single base off, so this may be a read error. V usage is TRBV11-2 and J usage is TRBJ1-1, with D maybe TRBD1 (5 bases). The CDR3 has 17 residues. CDR1 and CDR2 from the germline V gene are SGHAT and FQNNGV. V lost 5 bases to trimming and J lost 0 bases, with 19 bases between them. CDR3 coding DNA: TGTGCCAGCAGCCTTCGACCCGTGGGGGGGGTGAACACTGAAGCTTTCTTT. Translating it yields CASSLRPVGGVNTEAFF.